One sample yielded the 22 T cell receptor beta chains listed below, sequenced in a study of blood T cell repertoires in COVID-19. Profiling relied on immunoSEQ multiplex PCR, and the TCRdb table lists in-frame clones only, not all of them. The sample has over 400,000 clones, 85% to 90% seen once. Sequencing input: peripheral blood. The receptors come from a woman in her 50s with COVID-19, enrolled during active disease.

The CDR3 sequence: CSASGGGTDTQYF. The CDR3 region has the DNA TGCAGTGCTAGTGGCGGGGGCACAGATACGCAGTATTTT. V and J are TRBV20-1 and TRBJ2-3; the D gene is possibly TRBD2 (6 bases). V was shortened by 3 bases and J by 1 base, with 8 bases between the two germline ends. The CDR3 length is 13 residues. From germline, CDR1 is DFQATT and CDR2 SNEGSKA (reference sequence).

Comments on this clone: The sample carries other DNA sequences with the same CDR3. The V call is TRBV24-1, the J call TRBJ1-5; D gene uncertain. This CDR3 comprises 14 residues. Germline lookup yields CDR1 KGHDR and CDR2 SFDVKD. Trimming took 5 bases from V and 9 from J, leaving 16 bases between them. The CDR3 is CATSGGAERLPQHF. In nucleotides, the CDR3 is TGTGCCACCAGTGGTGGAGCAGAAAGGCTGCCCCAGCATTTT.

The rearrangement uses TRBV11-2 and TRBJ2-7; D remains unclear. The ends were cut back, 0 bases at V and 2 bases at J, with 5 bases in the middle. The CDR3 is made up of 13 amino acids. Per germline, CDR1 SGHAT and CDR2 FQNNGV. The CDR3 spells CASSLDYPYEQYF. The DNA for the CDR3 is TGTGCCAGCAGCTTAGACTACCCCTACGAGCAGTACTTC.

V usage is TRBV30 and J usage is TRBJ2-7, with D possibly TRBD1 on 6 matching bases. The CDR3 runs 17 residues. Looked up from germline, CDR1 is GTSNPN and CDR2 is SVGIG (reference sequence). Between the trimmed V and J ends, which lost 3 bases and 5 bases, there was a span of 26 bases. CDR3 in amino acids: CAWSGTSGPLIFHEQYF. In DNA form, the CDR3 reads TGTGCCTGGAGCGGGACATCCGGCCCCCTAATTTTCCACGAGCAGTACTTC.

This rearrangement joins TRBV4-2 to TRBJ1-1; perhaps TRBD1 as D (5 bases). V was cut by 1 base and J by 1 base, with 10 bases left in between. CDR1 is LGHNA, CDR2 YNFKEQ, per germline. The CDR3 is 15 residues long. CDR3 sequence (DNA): TGTGCCAGCAGCCAAGCAGGGTTTGGGAACACTGAAGCTTTCTTT. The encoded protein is CASSQAGFGNTEAFF.

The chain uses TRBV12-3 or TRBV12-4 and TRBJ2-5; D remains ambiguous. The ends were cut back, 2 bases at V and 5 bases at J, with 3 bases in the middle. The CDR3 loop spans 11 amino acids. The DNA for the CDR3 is TGTGCCAGCAGTTTAAGCGAGACCCAGTACTTC. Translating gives CASSLSETQYF.

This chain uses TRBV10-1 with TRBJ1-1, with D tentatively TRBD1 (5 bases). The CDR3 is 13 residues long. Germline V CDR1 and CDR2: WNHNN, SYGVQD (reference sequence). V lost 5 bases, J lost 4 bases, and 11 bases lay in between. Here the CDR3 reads CASSPQVGTEAFF. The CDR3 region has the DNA TGCGCCAGCAGTCCACAGGTCGGCACTGAAGCTTTCTTT.

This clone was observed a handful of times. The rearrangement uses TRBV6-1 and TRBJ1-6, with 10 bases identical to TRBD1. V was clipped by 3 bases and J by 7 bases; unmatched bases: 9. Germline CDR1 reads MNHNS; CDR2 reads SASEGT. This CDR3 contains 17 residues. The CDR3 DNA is TGTGCCAGCAGTGACCCCGGGACAGGGGTGTGGAATTCACCCCTCCACTTT. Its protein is CASSDPGTGVWNSPLHF.

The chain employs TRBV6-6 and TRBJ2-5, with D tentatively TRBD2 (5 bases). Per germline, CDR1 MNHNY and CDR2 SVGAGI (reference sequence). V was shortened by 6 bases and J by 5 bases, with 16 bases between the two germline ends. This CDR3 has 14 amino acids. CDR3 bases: TGTGCCAGCAGGGCGGGTCCAAACCGGGAGACCCAGTACTTC. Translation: CASRAGPNRETQYF.

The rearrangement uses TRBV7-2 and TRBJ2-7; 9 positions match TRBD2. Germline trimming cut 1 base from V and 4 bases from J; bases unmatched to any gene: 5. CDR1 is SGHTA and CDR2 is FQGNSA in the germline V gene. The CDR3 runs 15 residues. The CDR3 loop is CASSLVGLAEYEQYF. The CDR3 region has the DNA TGTGCCAGCAGCTTAGTGGGACTAGCTGAGTACGAGCAGTACTTC.

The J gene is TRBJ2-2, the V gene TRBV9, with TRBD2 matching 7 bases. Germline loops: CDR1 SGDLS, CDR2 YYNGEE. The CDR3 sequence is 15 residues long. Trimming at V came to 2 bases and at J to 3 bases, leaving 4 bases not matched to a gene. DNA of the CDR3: TGTGCCAGCAGCGTCAGCGGGGCTGACACCGGGGAGCTGTTTTTT. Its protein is CASSVSGADTGELFF.

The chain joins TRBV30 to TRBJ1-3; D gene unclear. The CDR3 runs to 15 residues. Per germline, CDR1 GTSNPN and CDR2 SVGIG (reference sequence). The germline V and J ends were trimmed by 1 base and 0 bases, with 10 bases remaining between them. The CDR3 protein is CAWSDRKISGNTIYF. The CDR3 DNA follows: TGTGCCTGGAGTGATAGAAAAATCTCTGGAAACACCATATATTTT.

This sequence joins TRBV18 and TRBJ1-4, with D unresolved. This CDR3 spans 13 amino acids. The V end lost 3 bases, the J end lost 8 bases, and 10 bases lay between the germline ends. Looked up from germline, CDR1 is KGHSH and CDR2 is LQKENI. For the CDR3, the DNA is TGTGCCAGCTCACCTGGGAGTAACGAAAAACTGTTTTTT. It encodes CASSPGSNEKLFF.

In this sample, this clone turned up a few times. CDR3 in amino acids: CASRQNPRTRTGQFF. CDR3 DNA: TGTGCCAGCAGACAAAACCCCCGGACGAGGACGGGACAGTTCTTC. The chain combines TRBV7-8 with TRBJ2-1; the D gene is possibly TRBD2 (5 bases). Germline CDR1 and CDR2: SGHVS and FQNEAQ. V lost 6 bases, J lost 13 bases, and 25 bases lay in between. There are 15 residues in the CDR3. The whole variable domain, remainder taken from reference TRBV7-8 and TRBJ2-1, is GAGVSQSPRYKVAKRGQDVALRCDPISGHVSLFWYQQALGQGPEFLTYFQNEAQLDKSGLPSDRFFAERPEGSVSTLKIQRTQQEDSAVYLCASRQNPRTRTGQFFGPGTRLTVL.

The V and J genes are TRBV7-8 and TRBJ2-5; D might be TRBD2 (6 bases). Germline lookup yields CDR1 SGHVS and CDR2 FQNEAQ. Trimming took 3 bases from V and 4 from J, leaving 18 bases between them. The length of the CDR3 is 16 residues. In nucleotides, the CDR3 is TGTGCCAGCAGCTTTATCAGGGCGGGGAGGAGAGAGACCCAGTACTTC. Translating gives CASSFIRAGRRETQYF.

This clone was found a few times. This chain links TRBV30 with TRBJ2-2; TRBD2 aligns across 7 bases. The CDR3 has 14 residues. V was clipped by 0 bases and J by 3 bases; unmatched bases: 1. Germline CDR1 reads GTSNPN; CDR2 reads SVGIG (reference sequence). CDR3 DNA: TGTGCCTGGAGTGTAGCGGGATACACCGGGGAGCTGTTTTTT. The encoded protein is CAWSVAGYTGELFF.

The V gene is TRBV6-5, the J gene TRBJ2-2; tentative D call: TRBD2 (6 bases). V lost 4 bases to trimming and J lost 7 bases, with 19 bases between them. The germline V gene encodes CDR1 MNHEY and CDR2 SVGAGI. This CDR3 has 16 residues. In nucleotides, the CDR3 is TGTGCCAGCAGTTTAAGGTCCGGGAGTCGCGTCGGGGAGCTGTTTTTT. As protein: CASSLRSGSRVGELFF.

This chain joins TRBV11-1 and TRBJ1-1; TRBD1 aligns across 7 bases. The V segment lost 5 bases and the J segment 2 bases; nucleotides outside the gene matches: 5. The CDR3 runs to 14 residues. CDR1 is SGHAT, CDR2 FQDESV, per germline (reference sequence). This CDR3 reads CASSPDRANTEAFF. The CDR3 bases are TGTGCCAGCAGCCCAGACAGGGCAAACACTGAAGCTTTCTTT.

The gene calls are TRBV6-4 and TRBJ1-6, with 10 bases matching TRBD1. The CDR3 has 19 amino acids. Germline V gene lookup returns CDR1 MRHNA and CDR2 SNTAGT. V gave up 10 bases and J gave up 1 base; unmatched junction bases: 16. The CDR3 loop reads CAIKDRDRGLWSYNSPLHF. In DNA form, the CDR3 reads TGTGCCATCAAGGACCGGGACAGGGGATTGTGGTCCTATAATTCACCCCTCCACTTT.

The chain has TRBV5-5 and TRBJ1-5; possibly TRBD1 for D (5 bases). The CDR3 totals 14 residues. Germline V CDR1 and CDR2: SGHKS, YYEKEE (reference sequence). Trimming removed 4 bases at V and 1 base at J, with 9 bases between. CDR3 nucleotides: TGTGCCAGCAGCGCGACAGAGAGCAATCAGCCCCAGCATTTT. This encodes CASSATESNQPQHF.

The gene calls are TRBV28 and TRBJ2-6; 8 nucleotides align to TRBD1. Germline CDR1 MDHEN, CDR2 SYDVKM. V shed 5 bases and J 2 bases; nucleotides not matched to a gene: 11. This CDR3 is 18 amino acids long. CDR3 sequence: CASSNIGQGAPGANVLTF. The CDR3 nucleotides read TGTGCCAGCAGTAATATCGGGCAGGGGGCTCCTGGGGCCAACGTCCTGACTTTC.

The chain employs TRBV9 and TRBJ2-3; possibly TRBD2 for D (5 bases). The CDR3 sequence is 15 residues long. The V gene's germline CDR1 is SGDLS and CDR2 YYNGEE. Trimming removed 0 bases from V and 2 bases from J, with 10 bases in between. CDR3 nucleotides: TGTGCCAGCAGCGTAGCAGCGGAACTCACAGATACGCAGTATTTT. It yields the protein CASSVAAELTDTQYF.